This T cell receptor (beta chain) was sequenced for a study of human T cells and chemical hapten exposure. Across the whole study: Upper back patch tests used 0.01% DPC, scored after 6 days. Per-sample TCR yields varied mainly from small pooled library volume differences.

This clonotype has a handful of counts. TCRdb re-analysed the RACE reads in MiXCR, keeping a single row per CDR3 protein. Of about 85,000 distinct CDR3 sequences detected, roughly 11% appear once; the ten largest clones hold around 1.6%. Germline loops: CDR1 SGHVS, CDR2 FNYEAQ. V was pared by 5 bases and J by 7 bases, with 14 bases of the junction left unmatched. The length of the CDR3 is 16 residues. Stated time point: patch test 2, 6 weeks after DPC sensitization. The treatment: therapeutic diphenylcyclopropenone sensitization with weekly scalp DPC. Someone pulled total RNA out of unfractionated whole blood.

The chain recombines TRBV7-6 with TRBJ2-3, with TRBD1 matching over 8 bases. The receptor's source is a man between 18 and 35 years old with alopecia areata. Some clones in this sample may be carry-over from other donors' samples. Material: whole blood, obtained in connection with sensitization to the hapten diphenylcyclopropenone (DPC). The CDR3 coding sequence is TGTGCCAGCAGCCCATCCTCAGGGGGCTACCCCAATACGCAGTATTTT. Translated, it gives CASSPSSGGYPNTQYF.